These 2 T cell receptor beta chains were all obtained from the same sample, sequenced in a study of blood T cell repertoires in COVID-19. TCRdb's copy holds only in-frame clones and misses some; the assay was immunoSEQ multiplex PCR. Among tens of thousands of clones listed, about 90% were seen once. The sequenced sample was peripheral blood. The receptors derive from a man aged 70-80 years with active COVID-19.

The V gene is TRBV18, the J gene TRBJ2-1, with 15 bases matching TRBD2. The J segment lost 2 bases and the V segment lost 0 bases, leaving 2 bases of the junction unmatched. Germline values: CDR1 KGHSH, CDR2 LQKENI. CDR3 size: 18 residues. The CDR3 DNA reads TGTGCCAGCTCACCACCGGGACTAGCGGGGGGCCCCTACAATGAGCAGTTCTTC. Its protein is CASSPPGLAGGPYNEQFF.

The rearrangement uses TRBV4-1 and TRBJ1-2, with TRBD1 matching over 8 bases. The CDR3 contains 18 residues. Trimming removed 0 bases from V and 4 bases from J; junction bases left unmatched: 13. In germline, CDR1 is MGHRA, CDR2 YSYEKL. The CDR3 sequence is CASSQDLPGQGHLYGYTF. CDR3 coding DNA: TGCGCCAGCAGCCAAGATCTTCCCGGACAGGGACATCTCTATGGCTACACCTTC.